This TCR beta chain comes out of a study of memory CD4+ T cells and cytomegalovirus serostatus. Some clones are missing from TCRdb's copy, which holds only in-frame ones; the method was immunoSEQ multiplex PCR. The sample holds tens of thousands of clones, 70% to 80% seen once. Many counts were recorded for this clone. The antigen remains undetermined. Germline CDR1 and CDR2: SGHRS and YFSETQ. V lost 0 bases and J 1 base, leaving 7 bases between the germline ends. The CDR3 sequence is 14 residues long. Single viable CD3+CD4+CD8-CD45RO+ cells were sorted as the memory CD4+ T cells. After thawing, CD4+ T cells were positively selected. Findings and limits, study-wide: The CMV-associated TCR signature appears largely within the CD4+ memory repertoire.

This sequence was found in an adult in good health and CMV-seronegative. V and J are TRBV5-1 and TRBJ1-1; D remains ambiguous. Source material: memory CD4+ T cells from blood. This chain's CDR3 is CASSLATTNTEAFF. CDR3 nucleotide sequence: TGCGCCAGCAGCTTGGCGACCACGAACACTGAAGCTTTCTTT.